The 18 T cell receptor beta chains reported below all come from one sample, sequenced in a study of beta chain features in type 1 diabetes. Expressed TCRB transcripts were sequenced after all isolated RNA was converted to cDNA. The table came from immunoSEQ multiplex PCR; TCRdb's copy has only in-frame clones and leaves some out. The profile shows around 430,000 clones, around 30% of them singletons. Sequenced: naive CD4+ T cells from blood. These receptors were collected from a young man in good health.

The chain is built from TRBV28 and TRBJ2-6, with D unresolved. V shed 5 bases and J shed 0 bases, with 5 bases lying between them. The CDR3 contains 14 residues. CDR1 MDHEN and CDR2 SYDVKM come from the germline V gene. The chain's CDR3 is CASSGHSGANVLTF. The CDR3 nucleotides are TGTGCCAGCAGTGGGCACTCTGGGGCCAACGTCCTGACTTTC.

The V call is TRBV15, the J call TRBJ2-3; TRBD2 matches 9 bases. The CDR3 runs 14 residues. V lost 1 base and J lost 10; bases outside the gene matches: 6. Germline V gene data show CDR1 as LNHNV and CDR2 as YYDKDF (reference sequence). CDR3 nucleotide sequence: TGTGCCACCAGCAGAGTGGATAGCGGGAGTCCGCAGTATTTT. Translating gives CATSRVDSGSPQYF.

This chain uses TRBV30 with TRBJ2-7, with D possibly TRBD2 on 6 matching bases. Trimming shortened V by 3 bases and J by 6 bases, and 12 bases separated the two germline ends. Germline V gives CDR1 GTSNPN, CDR2 SVGIG (reference sequence). This CDR3 spans 12 amino acids. The CDR3 here is CAWSRGWAEQYF. The CDR3 bases are TGTGCCTGGAGCCGGGGGTGGGCCGAGCAGTACTTC. The entire variable domain, with the rest obtained from reference TRBV30 and TRBJ2-7, is as follows: SQTIHQWPATLVQPVGSPLSLECTVEGTSNPNLYWYRQAAGRGLQLLFYSVGIGQISSEVPQNLSASRPQDRQFILSSKKLLLSDSGFYLCAWSRGWAEQYFGPGTRLTVT.

The chain is built from TRBV6-6 and TRBJ1-2; TRBD1 is a possible D gene (6 bases). V was cut by 6 bases and J by 3 bases, with 8 bases left in between. Per germline, CDR1 MNHNY and CDR2 SVGAGI (reference sequence). The CDR3 has 12 residues. DNA of the CDR3: TGTGCCAGCAGAGGACAGTACTATGGCTACACCTTC. Its protein is CASRGQYYGYTF.

This clone has only a few counts. The chain has TRBV9 and TRBJ2-1; no reliable D call. The CDR3 is 14 amino acids. V lost 1 base and J 6 bases, leaving 11 bases between the germline ends. Germline V lookup: CDR1 SGDLS, CDR2 YYNGEE. The CDR3 sequence is CASSVLGSINEQFF. The CDR3, as DNA: TGTGCCAGCAGCGTACTGGGGTCCATCAATGAGCAGTTCTTC.

This rearrangement joins TRBV28 to TRBJ2-3; no firm D call. V lost 7 bases, J lost 2 bases, and 13 bases lay in between. Germline lookup yields CDR1 MDHEN and CDR2 SYDVKM. The CDR3 extends over 14 amino acids. The chain's CDR3 is CASTPGQITDTQYF. CDR3 coding DNA: TGTGCCAGCACCCCCGGGCAGATCACAGATACGCAGTATTTT.

Only one count was recorded for this clone. The chain has TRBV23-1 and TRBJ2-7; 11 bases line up with TRBD2. TRBV23-1 qualifies as an ORF whose function is uncertain. CDR3 length equals 13 residues. V gave up 11 bases and J gave up 4 bases; unmatched junction bases: 7. CDR3 amino acids: CACKGLAAYEQYF. The CDR3 bases are TGCGCCTGCAAGGGACTAGCGGCTTACGAGCAGTACTTC.

This clone was seen more than once but under ten times. V gene TRBV10-3 combines with J gene TRBJ2-7, with D possibly being TRBD1 (6 bases). Germline-derived CDR1 and CDR2 are ENHRY and SYGVKD. V gave up 4 bases and J gave up 3 bases, with 10 bases separating them. The CDR3 is 13 amino acids. DNA for the CDR3: TGTGCCATCAGTGGGACAGAAGGCTACGAGCAGTACTTC. As protein: CAISGTEGYEQYF.

This rearrangement joins TRBV29-1 to TRBJ2-7; 10 nucleotides align to TRBD1. The trim removed 7 bases at V and 5 bases at J, leaving 8 bases unmatched. Per germline, CDR1 SQVTM and CDR2 ANQGSEA. CDR3 length: 13 amino acids. The CDR3 DNA follows: TGCAGCGGACGGACAGGGGGTATCGACGAGCAGTACTTC. It codes for CSGRTGGIDEQYF.

This clone was detected only a few times. The chain recombines TRBV30 with TRBJ2-1; TRBD2 matches 8 bases. Germline CDR1 reads GTSNPN; CDR2 reads SVGIG (reference sequence). V shed 8 bases, J shed 4 bases, and the junction held 13 bases outside the gene matches. The CDR3 is 15 amino acids. The CDR3 sequence is CAHNGGLAGYNEQFF. CDR3 DNA: TGTGCCCATAACGGCGGACTAGCAGGATACAATGAGCAGTTCTTC. Complete variable domain (other parts from reference TRBV30 and TRBJ2-1): SQTIHQWPATLVQPVGSPLSLECTVEGTSNPNLYWYRQAAGRGLQLLFYSVGIGQISSEVPQNLSASRPQDRQFILSSKKLLLSDSGFYLCAHNGGLAGYNEQFFGPGTRLTVL.

This clone was seen more than once but under ten times. V usage is TRBV30 and J usage is TRBJ2-3; 10 positions match TRBD1. The CDR3 has 17 amino acids. CDR1 and CDR2 (germline): GTSNPN, SVGIG (reference sequence). With 5 bases clipped from V and 1 base from J, the junction kept 12 bases outside the gene matches. CDR3 nucleotides: TGTGCCTGGGACAGGGGGCGCGGCGAGTGGGGCACAGATACGCAGTATTTT. It translates to CAWDRGRGEWGTDTQYF. Together with reference TRBV30 and TRBJ2-3, the CDR3 gives the full variable domain: SQTIHQWPATLVQPVGSPLSLECTVEGTSNPNLYWYRQAAGRGLQLLFYSVGIGQISSEVPQNLSASRPQDRQFILSSKKLLLSDSGFYLCAWDRGRGEWGTDTQYFGPGTRLTVL.

The V gene is TRBV5-1, the J gene TRBJ1-1; no clear D. V lost 3 bases to trimming and J lost 0 bases, with 15 bases between them. This CDR3 spans 16 amino acids. From germline, CDR1 is SGHRS and CDR2 YFSETQ. CDR3 amino acids: CASSYKTGAVNTEAFF. The CDR3 nucleotides are TGCGCCAGCAGCTATAAGACGGGAGCTGTGAACACTGAAGCTTTCTTT.

This chain links TRBV7-2 with TRBJ2-1; 11 bases align to TRBD1. CDR3 length: 15 residues. Germline trimming cut 5 bases from V and 7 bases from J; bases unmatched to any gene: 7. CDR1 and CDR2 from the germline V gene are SGHTA and FQGNSA. CDR3: CASSTRTGGRNEQFF. The CDR3 DNA sequence: TGTGCCAGCAGCACCCGGACAGGGGGCCGGAATGAGCAGTTCTTC.

This chain connects TRBV29-1 to TRBJ2-2; TRBD1 matches 9 bases. The CDR3 has 14 residues. Germline CDR1 SQVTM, CDR2 ANQGSEA. V shed 7 bases, J shed 0 bases, and the junction held 3 bases outside the gene matches. The CDR3 here is CSATGGPNTGELFF. CDR3 DNA: TGCAGCGCGACAGGGGGGCCGAACACCGGGGAGCTGTTTTTT.

This clone came up a few times. The rearrangement links TRBV2 to TRBJ1-2; D remains ambiguous. Deletions cut 5 bases from V and 5 bases from J, with 6 bases between. CDR3 length: 11 residues. The V gene's germline CDR1 is SNHLY and CDR2 FYNNEI. The CDR3 loop is CASSPEYGYTF. For the CDR3, the DNA is TGTGCCAGCAGTCCAGAGTATGGCTACACCTTC.

The CDR3 loop reads CASSAGTTEHNEQFF. Written as DNA, the CDR3 is TGTGCCAGCAGTGCCGGGACTACAGAACACAATGAGCAGTTCTTC. The genes are TRBV2 and TRBJ2-1, with 7 bases matching TRBD2. CDR3 size: 15 residues. Germline CDR1 and CDR2: SNHLY and FYNNEI. V lost 4 bases, J lost 5 bases, and 8 bases stayed unmatched.

Only one count was recorded for this clone. The chain links TRBV7-2 to TRBJ2-1, with TRBD2 matching over 8 bases. CDR1 SGHTA and CDR2 FQGNSA come from the germline V gene. J lost 0 bases, V lost 7 bases, and 2 bases had no gene match. The CDR3 covers 14 residues. The CDR3 protein is CASKRESSYNEQFF. For the CDR3, the DNA is TGTGCCAGCAAGCGGGAGAGCTCCTACAATGAGCAGTTCTTC.

This clone has just one count. The chain combines TRBV25-1 with TRBJ1-2, with D hard to call. V lost 4 bases, J lost 2 bases, and 8 bases lay in between. This CDR3 is built from 13 residues. Looked up from germline, CDR1 is MGHDK and CDR2 is SYGVNS. The CDR3 is CASSGYSNYGYTF. For the CDR3, the DNA is TGTGCCAGCAGTGGATACAGCAACTATGGCTACACCTTC.